Listed here are 15 T cell receptor beta chains from one sample, sequenced in a study of HIV-infected patients and healthy controls. TCRdb redid the calling of the 5' RACE reads with MiXCR, one entry per CDR3 protein. Of tens of thousands of distinct CDR3 sequences in the sample, less than 20% were seen once. The specimen sequenced was CD4+ T cells from blood. The receptors come from a human donor in good health.

In this sample, this clonotype turned up a few times. The rearrangement uses TRBV5-6 and TRBJ1-1; 8 bases map to TRBD1. The CDR3 contains 13 residues. With 3 bases clipped from V and 7 bases from J, the junction kept 5 bases outside the gene matches. Germline lookup yields CDR1 SGHDT and CDR2 YYEEEE. The chain's CDR3 is CASSWRTGLEAFF. The DNA for the CDR3 is TGTGCCAGCAGCTGGCGGACAGGGCTTGAAGCTTTCTTT.

The chain joins TRBV20-1 to TRBJ2-1; D not certain. Trimming left V 0 bases short and J 1 base short, with 10 bases between. Germline V lookup: CDR1 DFQATT, CDR2 SNEGSKA (reference sequence). This CDR3 has 15 amino acids. CDR3 protein: CSARDSRQSYNEQFF. The CDR3 DNA sequence: TGCAGTGCTAGAGATAGCCGCCAGTCCTACAATGAGCAGTTCTTC.

This clonotype is medium-sized (0.01 to 0.1%) in the sample. This chain links TRBV20-1 with TRBJ2-6; 8 bases are shared with TRBD1. Germline loops: CDR1 DFQATT, CDR2 SNEGSKA (reference sequence). The CDR3 sequence is 18 residues long. The J segment lost 3 bases and the V segment lost 5 bases, leaving 15 bases of the junction unmatched. DNA of the CDR3: TGCAGTGCTGCAGGGGGCTCCGTGACAGGGGTTGGGGCCAACGTCCTGACTTTC. It specifies CSAAGGSVTGVGANVLTF.

This clonotype was observed a handful of times. The CDR3 DNA is TGCAGCGTTTATTTTCCGTCGGACCCGGAAAAACTGTTTTTT. Its translation: CSVYFPSDPEKLFF. The chain carries TRBV29-1 and TRBJ1-4, with D uncertain. The CDR3 covers 14 residues. Trimming took off 5 bases at V and 8 bases at J, with 18 bases between the two ends. CDR1 is SQVTM, CDR2 ANQGSEA, per germline.

The J gene is TRBJ2-3, the V gene TRBV5-5, with TRBD2 as a possible D gene (6 bases). Trimming removed 7 bases from V and 6 bases from J, with 18 bases in between. This CDR3 has 14 amino acids. Germline V lookup: CDR1 SGHKS, CDR2 YYEKEE (reference sequence). CDR3 amino acids: CASGIGTGMDTQYF. CDR3 in DNA: TGTGCCAGCGGGATTGGGACTGGCATGGATACGCAGTATTTT.

This clonotype was found a few times. This rearrangement joins TRBV6-2 or TRBV6-3 to TRBJ2-1; the D call may be TRBD1 or TRBD2 (5 bases each). Germline-derived CDR1 and CDR2 are MNHEY and SVGEGT. The CDR3 runs 16 residues. The ends were cut back, 7 bases at V and 10 bases at J, with 26 bases in the middle. This CDR3 reads CASKPDGAVRNTEQFF. The CDR3 coding sequence is TGTGCCAGCAAACCGGACGGGGCCGTCCGCAATACGGAGCAGTTCTTC.

The chain carries TRBV14 and TRBJ1-1; TRBD1 agrees at 8 bases. The V and J ends lost 4 bases and 2 bases, in that order; junction bases with no gene match: 6. This CDR3 is 15 amino acids long. CDR1 SGHDN and CDR2 FVKESK come from the germline V gene. For the CDR3, the DNA is TGTGCCAGCAGCCGACCGGACAGGGAAAACACTGAAGCTTTCTTT. Translated: CASSRPDRENTEAFF.

Here the CDR3 reads CASSPDPKAKEKLFF. The CDR3 DNA sequence: TGTGCCAGCAGCCCGGACCCGAAAGCGAAGGAAAAACTGTTTTTT. This chain connects TRBV14 to TRBJ1-4; D is unresolved. CDR1 and CDR2 (germline): SGHDN, FVKESK. Trimming pared 4 bases from V and 8 bases from J, leaving 17 bases between. The CDR3 length is 15 residues.

There are many counts of this clonotype. V usage is TRBV10-3 and J usage is TRBJ1-2; D is uncertain. The germline gives CDR1 ENHRY, CDR2 SYGVKD. Between the trimmed V and J ends, which lost 8 bases and 1 base, there was a span of 8 bases. This CDR3 has 12 residues. The CDR3 DNA follows: TGTGCCATCTCCCAGGTTAACTATGGCTACACCTTC. It yields the protein CAISQVNYGYTF.

The V call is TRBV28, the J call TRBJ1-5, with 7 bases matching TRBD1. This CDR3 region has 16 residues. Per the germline V gene, CDR1 is MDHEN and CDR2 is SYDVKM. The J segment lost 0 bases and the V segment lost 6 bases, leaving 8 bases of the junction unmatched. CDR3 nucleotide sequence: TGTGCCAGCAGCGCAGGGGGAAGAGATAGCAATCAGCCCCAGCATTTT. Its translation is CASSAGGRDSNQPQHF.

This clonotype was detected many times. The chain links TRBV28 to TRBJ2-7; 10 positions agree with TRBD1. J gave up 9 bases and V 6 bases, and 14 bases lay outside the gene matches. Germline CDR1 reads MDHEN; CDR2 reads SYDVKM. The CDR3 is 15 amino acids. The CDR3 region is CASSFSGTGERVQYF. CDR3 sequence (DNA): TGTGCCAGCAGCTTCTCCGGGACAGGGGAGAGGGTGCAGTACTTC.

This clonotype occurred a few times. This sequence joins TRBV29-1 and TRBJ1-2; 7 nucleotides match TRBD1. Trimming cost V 3 bases and J 3 bases; bases outside gene matches: 7. Germline lookup yields CDR1 SQVTM and CDR2 ANQGSEA. This CDR3 spans 14 amino acids. In DNA, the CDR3 is TGCAGCGTTGACGACCGACAGGGTCACTATGGCTACACCTTC. As protein: CSVDDRQGHYGYTF.

There are a few counts of this clonotype. The V and J genes are TRBV7-9 and TRBJ1-2; D gene uncertain. Germline assignment: CDR1 SEHNR and CDR2 FQNEAQ (reference sequence). The CDR3 loop spans 12 amino acids. Trimming took 2 bases from V and 6 from J, leaving 7 bases between them. The CDR3 DNA reads TGTGCCAGCAGCTTATACGGGGATGGCTACACCTTC. It yields the protein CASSLYGDGYTF.

This clonotype was recorded at least ten times. The chain has TRBV11-2 and TRBJ1-6; D uncertain. The CDR3 spans 14 residues. Germline assignment: CDR1 SGHAT and CDR2 FQNNGV. Trimming removed 5 bases at V and 7 bases at J, with 12 bases between. The CDR3: CASSLPGLNSPLHF. In DNA, the CDR3 is TGTGCCAGCAGCCTGCCCGGGCTGAATTCACCCCTCCACTTT. The variable domain in full, with the rest retrieved from reference TRBV11-2 and TRBJ1-6, is EAGVAQSPRYKIIEKRQSVAFWCNPISGHATLYWYQQILGQGPKLLIQFQNNGVVDDSQLPKDRFSAERLKGVDSTLKIQPAKLEDSAVYLCASSLPGLNSPLHFGNGTRLTVT.

This clonotype has just a few counts. The chain recombines TRBV5-1 with TRBJ1-6; TRBD1 matches 7 bases. CDR1 is SGHRS and CDR2 is YFSETQ in the germline V gene. The CDR3 has 13 amino acids. Trimming removed 7 bases from V and 3 bases from J; junction bases left unmatched: 1. The CDR3: CASRDSYNSPLHF. In nucleotides, the CDR3 is TGCGCCAGCCGGGACAGCTATAATTCACCCCTCCACTTT.